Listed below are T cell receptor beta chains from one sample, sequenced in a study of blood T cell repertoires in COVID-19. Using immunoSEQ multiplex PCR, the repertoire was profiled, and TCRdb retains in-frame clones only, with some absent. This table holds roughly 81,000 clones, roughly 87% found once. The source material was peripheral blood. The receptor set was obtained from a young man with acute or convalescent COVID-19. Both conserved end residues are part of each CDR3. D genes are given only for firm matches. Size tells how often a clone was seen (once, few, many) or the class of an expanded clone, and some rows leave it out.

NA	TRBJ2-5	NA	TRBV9	CASSAGGTQYF	TGTGCCAGCAGCGCCGGGGGGACCCAGTACTTC
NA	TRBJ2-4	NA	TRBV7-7	CASSLRLPSAKNIQYF	TGTGCCAGCAGCTTACGACTCCCGTCAGCCAAAAACATTCAGTACTTC
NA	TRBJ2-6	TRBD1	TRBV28	CASSPLRTGTQSGANVLTF	TGTGCCAGCAGCCCCCTCAGGACAGGGACCCAATCTGGGGCCAACGTCCTGACTTTC
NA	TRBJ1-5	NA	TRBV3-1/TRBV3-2	CASSQYSSNQPQHF	TGTGCCAGCAGCCAGTACAGTAGCAATCAGCCCCAGCATTTT
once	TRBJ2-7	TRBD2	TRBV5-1	CASSSGLAGSEQYF	TGCGCCAGCAGCTCAGGACTAGCGGGGAGCGAGCAGTACTTC
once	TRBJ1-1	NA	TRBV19	CASKGTLLKEAFF	TGTGCCAGTAAGGGGACTCTTCTCAAAGAGGCTTTCTTT
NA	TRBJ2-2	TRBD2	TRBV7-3	CASQMAGVGTGELFF	TGTGCCAGCCAGATGGCGGGAGTGGGAACCGGGGAGCTGTTTTTT
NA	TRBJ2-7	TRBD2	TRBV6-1	CASSQDGAGAYEQYF	TGTGCCAGCAGTCAAGACGGGGCGGGAGCCTACGAGCAGTACTTC
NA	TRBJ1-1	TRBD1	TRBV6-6	CAASDRVEAFF	TGTGCTGCGTCAGACAGGGTCGAAGCTTTCTTT
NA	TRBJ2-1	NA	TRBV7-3	CASSPSVSYNEQFF	TGTGCCAGCAGCCCCAGTGTCTCCTACAATGAGCAGTTCTTC
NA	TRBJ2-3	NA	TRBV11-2	CASSSPPGQFSTDTQYF	TGTGCCAGCAGCTCACCCCCAGGACAGTTTAGCACAGATACGCAGTATTTT
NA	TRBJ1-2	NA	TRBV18	CASSPGPTGGYTF	TGTGCCAGCTCACCGGGGCCGACCGGGGGCTACACCTTC
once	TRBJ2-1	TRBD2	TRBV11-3	CASSLAGGPGNEQFF	TGTGCCAGCAGCTTAGCGGGAGGGCCGGGGAATGAGCAGTTCTTC
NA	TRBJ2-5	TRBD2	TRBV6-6	CASRTGTRVQETQYF	TGTGCCAGCAGAACCGGGACTAGAGTTCAAGAGACCCAGTACTTC
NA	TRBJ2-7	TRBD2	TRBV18	CASSKQTPSGRLWYEQYF	TGTGCCAGCTCAAAACAAACTCCTAGCGGGAGATTGTGGTACGAGCAGTACTTC
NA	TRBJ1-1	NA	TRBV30	CAWRPGGRNTEAFF	TGTGCCTGGCGCCCCGGGGGGCGGAACACTGAAGCTTTCTTT
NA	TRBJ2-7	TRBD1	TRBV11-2	CASSLVQGVPKQYF	TGTGCCAGCAGCTTAGTCCAGGGGGTTCCGAAGCAGTACTTC